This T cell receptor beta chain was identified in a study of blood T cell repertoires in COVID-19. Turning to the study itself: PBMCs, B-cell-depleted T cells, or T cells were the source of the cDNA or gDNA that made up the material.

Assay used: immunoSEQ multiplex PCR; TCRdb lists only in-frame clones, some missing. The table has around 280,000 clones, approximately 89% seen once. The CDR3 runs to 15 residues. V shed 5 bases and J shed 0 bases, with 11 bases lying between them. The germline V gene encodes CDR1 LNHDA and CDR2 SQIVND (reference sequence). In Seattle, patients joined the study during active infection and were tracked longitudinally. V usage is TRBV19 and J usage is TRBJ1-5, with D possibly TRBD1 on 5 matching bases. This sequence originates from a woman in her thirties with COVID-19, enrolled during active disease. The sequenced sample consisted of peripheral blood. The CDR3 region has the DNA TGTGCCAGTAGTTTACAGGATTCTAGCAATCAGCCCCAGCATTTT. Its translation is CASSLQDSSNQPQHF.